The 17 T cell receptor beta chains presented below share a single source sample, sequenced in a study of regulatory T cells in long-lasting Graves disease. As to time point: newly diagnosed GD, antithyroid drugs for less than 3 months. PBMCs were the source of the RNA used for TCR sequencing. Researchers made TCR beta libraries by using iRepertoire HTBI primers and running Arm-PCR on CDR3 regions. TCRdb re-called the multiplex PCR reads through MiXCR, storing one row per CDR3 protein. The sample has approximately 400,000 distinct CDR3 sequences; about 14% are singletons. Sequencing used peripheral blood mononuclear cells (PBMCs), obtained at new diagnosis, from a patient treated with antithyroid drugs. Source of these receptors: a female donor with Graves disease.

In this sample, this clonotype turned up many times. The rearrangement uses TRBV20-1 and TRBJ2-1, with TRBD2 identical over 7 bases. The CDR3 contains 15 residues. V was clipped by 3 bases and J by 8 bases; unmatched bases: 13. CDR1 is DFQATT, CDR2 SNEGSKA, per germline (reference sequence). As DNA, the CDR3 is TGCAGTGCTAGTGGGCCGGGAGGACCCCGGGATGAGCAGTTCTTC. It codes for CSASGPGGPRDEQFF.

This clonotype was detected many times. This chain uses TRBV9 with TRBJ2-3, with 7 bases matching TRBD2. Looked up from germline, CDR1 is SGDLS and CDR2 is YYNGEE. The CDR3 has 17 amino acids. V lost 4 bases and J lost 4; bases outside the gene matches: 15. CDR3 loop: CASSPSSRLAEPDTQYF. CDR3 DNA sequence: TGTGCCAGCAGCCCCTCCTCGCGGCTAGCGGAACCAGATACGCAGTATTTT.

This clonotype was seen ten or more times. The chain couples TRBV4-1 to TRBJ1-5; D remains unclear. This CDR3 is built from 21 residues. Between the trimmed V and J ends, which lost 1 base and 4 bases, there was a span of 29 bases. Germline assignment: CDR1 MGHRA and CDR2 YSYEKL. CDR3 nucleotide sequence: TGCGCCAGCAGCCAAGTCCGATTTGGCACAGCGCAAACACCGATAAATCAGCCCCAGCATTTT. Its translation is CASSQVRFGTAQTPINQPQHF.

This clonotype was seen repeatedly, ten times or more. The rearrangement joins TRBV2 to TRBJ2-7; D possibly matches TRBD1 or TRBD2 (5 bases each). CDR3 length equals 13 residues. V lost 4 bases and J 4 bases, leaving 11 bases between the germline ends. The V gene's germline CDR1 is SNHLY and CDR2 FYNNEI. CDR3 nucleotide sequence: TGTGCCAGCAGTGCGGGACCCACGTACGAGCAGTACTTC. Translating gives CASSAGPTYEQYF.

The chain carries TRBV27 and TRBJ2-1; TRBD2 aligns across 12 bases. CDR3 length: 17 residues. Looked up from germline, CDR1 is MNHEY and CDR2 is SMNVEV (reference sequence). The V segment lost 5 bases and the J segment 7 bases; nucleotides outside the gene matches: 12. The CDR3 DNA reads TGTGCCAGCAGTCGCCGGTCCGGGCTAGCGGGGGGGAATGAGCAGTTCTTC. Its translation is CASSRRSGLAGGNEQFF.

V and J are TRBV29-1 and TRBJ1-4; tentative D call: TRBD1 (6 bases). Germline CDR1 and CDR2: SQVTM and ANQGSEA. The CDR3 sequence is 14 residues long. Trimming took off 6 bases at V and 4 bases at J, with 15 bases between the two ends. Here the CDR3 reads CSVKRTESNEKLFF. Written as DNA, the CDR3 is TGCAGCGTCAAAAGGACAGAGAGTAATGAAAAACTGTTTTTT. Full variable domain (rest looked up from reference TRBV29-1 and TRBJ1-4): SAVISQKPSRDICQRGTSLTIQCQVDSQVTMMFWYRQQPGQSLTLIATANQGSEATYESGFVIDKFPISRPNLTFSTLTVSNMSPEDSSIYLCSVKRTESNEKLFFGSGTQLSVL.

Ten or more counts support this clonotype. An end of the junction differs from the germline gene, which may be a read error. This sequence joins TRBV5-1 and TRBJ1-1, with a possible D match to TRBD1 (5 bases). The CDR3 is made up of 14 amino acids. Germline CDR1 reads SGHRS; CDR2 reads YFSETQ. As DNA, the CDR3 is TGTGCCAGCAGTTTGGGAGGGGTGAACACTGAAGCTTTCTTT. Its translation: CASSLGGVNTEAFF.

This clonotype appeared many times. The rearrangement uses TRBV7-9 and TRBJ1-4; D is possibly TRBD1 (6 bases). Germline CDR1 reads SEHNR; CDR2 reads FQNEAQ (reference sequence). V was cut by 2 bases and J by 5 bases, with 21 bases left in between. There are 18 residues in the CDR3. This CDR3 reads CASSLQSPTSGENEKLFF. CDR3 DNA: TGTGCCAGCAGCTTACAATCGCCTACCTCAGGGGAGAATGAAAAACTGTTTTTT. Filled out from reference TRBV7-9 and TRBJ1-4, the complete variable domain reads DTGVSQNPRHKITKRGQNVTFRCDPISEHNRLYWYRQTLGQGPEFLTYFQNEAQLEKSRLLSDRFSAERPKGSFSTLEIQRTEQGDSAMYLCASSLQSPTSGENEKLFFGSGTQLSVL.

With regard to this clonotype: A far more abundant clone sits one base away, making this likely a read error. CDR3 amino acids: CACSHTSGYNEQFF. Written as DNA, the CDR3 is TGTGCCTGCAGCCACACTAGCGGGTACAATGAGCAGTTCTTC. V and J are TRBV7-2 and TRBJ2-1; 9 bases line up with TRBD2. This CDR3 comprises 14 residues. Germline V gene data show CDR1 as SGHTA and CDR2 as FQGNSA.

The table lists this clonotype with many counts. The gene calls are TRBV6-1 and TRBJ2-5; D not certain. The CDR3 is 13 residues long. V gave up 6 bases and J gave up 5 bases, with 13 bases separating them. Germline V lookup: CDR1 MNHNS, CDR2 SASEGT. CDR3 loop: CASRSSAQETQYF. The CDR3 DNA reads TGTGCCAGCAGGAGTAGTGCGCAGGAGACCCAGTACTTC.

The table lists this clonotype with many counts. The chain is built from TRBV9 and TRBJ2-3; 9 nucleotides match TRBD1. Germline V gene lookup returns CDR1 SGDLS and CDR2 YYNGEE. The CDR3 is 18 amino acids. J was trimmed by 1 base and V by 4 bases; bases with no gene match: 13. CDR3: CASSPSTGQGTGTDTQYF. CDR3 in DNA: TGTGCCAGCAGCCCGAGTACGGGACAGGGAACAGGCACAGATACGCAGTATTTT.

The sample holds many counts of this clonotype. The V call is TRBV11-2, the J call TRBJ2-3; D might be TRBD2 (5 bases). The CDR3 runs to 13 residues. Germline V gives CDR1 SGHAT, CDR2 FQNNGV. V gave up 2 bases and J gave up 9 bases, with 12 bases separating them. CDR3 sequence reads: CASSLIYSGTQYF. The CDR3, as DNA: TGTGCCAGCAGCTTAATTTACTCGGGGACGCAGTATTTT.

This clonotype was seen at least ten times. The V gene is TRBV30, the J gene TRBJ2-5; D perhaps matches TRBD2 (6 bases). V was clipped by 0 bases and J by 3 bases, with 11 bases between them. Per germline, CDR1 GTSNPN and CDR2 SVGIG (reference sequence). This CDR3 spans 14 amino acids. The CDR3 spells CAWSVGGNEETQYF. The DNA of the CDR3 is TGTGCCTGGAGTGTAGGAGGGAACGAAGAGACCCAGTACTTC.

This clonotype was detected a few times. The rearrangement uses TRBV27 and TRBJ2-5; no definite D call. CDR3 length: 14 residues. CDR1 MNHEY and CDR2 SMNVEV come from the germline V gene (reference sequence). Trimming cost V 0 bases and J 1 base, with 6 bases left between them. The CDR3 region has the DNA TGTGCCAGCAGTTTATCGATTAGCCAAGAGACCCAGTACTTC. It yields the protein CASSLSISQETQYF.

CDR3 sequence (DNA): TGTGCCAGCAGCTCCGTGTTGTCGACAGATGACAATGAGCAGTTCTTC. The encoded protein is CASSSVLSTDDNEQFF. The chain carries TRBV12-3 or TRBV12-4 and TRBJ2-1; D is possibly TRBD1 (5 bases). The CDR3 has 16 residues. V shed 6 bases and J shed 5 bases, with 20 bases lying between them.

The chain has TRBV28 and TRBJ2-1; TRBD1 matches at 10 bases. The CDR3 runs 17 residues. V dropped 3 bases and J dropped 8; count of bases not matched to a gene: 13. CDR1 and CDR2 from the germline V gene are MDHEN and SYDVKM. CDR3 in DNA: TGTGCCAGCAGTTTCTCGGCCGGGACAGGGGCGTACTATGAGCAGTTCTTC. Its protein is CASSFSAGTGAYYEQFF.

This clonotype was seen at least ten times. This chain links TRBV6-5 with TRBJ1-4, with a tentative D call TRBD1 (5 bases). Between the trimmed V and J ends, which lost 0 bases and 4 bases, there was a span of 33 bases. From germline, CDR1 is MNHEY and CDR2 SVGAGI. The CDR3 contains 23 residues. The CDR3 is CASSYSKKDNSPQTRYLNEKLFF. In nucleotides, the CDR3 is TGTGCCAGCAGTTACTCGAAAAAGGACAACTCACCACAGACTCGATATCTTAATGAAAAACTGTTTTTT.